This paragraph reports one T cell receptor (beta chain). Its target is not known. With 6 bases removed from V and 0 bases from J, the gap between germline ends came to 6 bases. This CDR3 spans 14 amino acids. The germline CDR1 and CDR2 sequences are MDHEN and SYDVKM. These data come from a study of cytotoxic CD8 clonotypes in ibrutinib-treated CLL. Study-wide points: Having risen at ibrutinib response, clonality had fallen back toward baseline by progression.

TCRdb's table, derived via immunoSEQ multiplex PCR, lists solely in-frame clones and lacks some. The profile shows some 130,000 clones, 70% to 90% of them singletons. The sample in question was PBMCs, obtained after 24 months of ibrutinib treatment. The J gene is TRBJ2-6, the V gene TRBV28; D remains ambiguous. The receptor was isolated from a human donor with chronic lymphocytic leukemia. The CDR3 protein is CASSSSSGANVLTF. CDR3 nucleotides: TGTGCCAGCAGCTCGAGCTCTGGGGCCAACGTCCTGACTTTC.